One sample yielded the 25 T cell receptor beta chains listed below, sequenced in a study of T cell clonality in common variable immunodeficiency. Study-wide points: Common variable immunodeficiency TCR beta sequences reportedly had fewer deletions and N-nucleotide insertions.

Antigens for these TCRs are unknown. Using immunoSEQ multiplex PCR, the repertoire was profiled, and TCRdb retains in-frame clones only, with some absent. The sample has approximately 29,000 clones, none seen only once; the top ten hold around 3%. The sequenced material came from peripheral blood mononuclear cells. The receptors come from a human donor with common variable immunodeficiency.

This clone was picked up many times. The CDR3 end is not reached by the read, which stops 3 residues before it; the germline J gene fills it in. The rearrangement joins TRBV4-2 to TRBJ2-1, with a possible D match to TRBD1 (5 bases). The CDR3 contains 13 residues. Per the germline V gene, CDR1 is LGHNA and CDR2 is YNFKEQ. Trimming pared 5 bases from V and 5 bases from J, leaving 10 bases between. Partial CDR3 DNA: TGTGCCAGCAGCGCCCAGGGTAACAATGAG. Its protein is CASSAQGNNE. The entire CDR3 reads CASSAQGNNEQFF.

This clone was seen ten or more times. The observed sequence ends 3 residues before the CDR3 terminus, with the missing tail filled in from the germline J gene. V usage is TRBV29-1 and J usage is TRBJ2-1; TRBD2 agrees at 12 bases. Per the germline V gene, CDR1 is SQVTM and CDR2 is ANQGSEA. V shed 7 bases, J shed 5 bases, and the junction held 18 bases outside the gene matches. The CDR3 is made up of 18 amino acids. Partial CDR3 DNA: TGCAGCGGTGGCTTTCTCCTAGCGGGGGGGGTGGGAAACAATGAG. This encodes CSGGFLLAGGVGNNE. The CDR3 in full is CSGGFLLAGGVGNNEQFF.

As to this clone: Sequencing ends 3 residues short of the CDR3 end; the germline J gene provides the rest. The chain employs TRBV2 and TRBJ1-5, with D unclear. The germline gives CDR1 SNHLY, CDR2 FYNNEI. The CDR3 consists of 15 residues. Trimming left V 5 bases short and J 3 bases short, with 14 bases between. CDR3 region: CASSLSQVINQPQHF. CDR3 DNA, as far as it was read: TGTGCCAGCAGTCTGAGCCAGGTTATCAATCAGCCC.

This clone was counted many times. Read data end 3 residues before the CDR3 end; the end is taken from the germline J gene. V and J are TRBV7-7 and TRBJ2-5; possible D gene TRBD2, 6 bases. There are 15 residues in the CDR3. Germline V lookup: CDR1 SSHAT, CDR2 FNYEAQ (reference sequence). Trimming took 3 bases from V and 5 from J, leaving 16 bases between them. CDR3 amino acids: CASSLEGLPRETQYF. CDR3 bases read: TGTGCCAGCAGCTTGGAGGGACTCCCCCGGGAGACC.

This clone was found a few times. The CDR3 extends 3 residues past the end of the read, so its final part is completed from the germline J gene. The chain combines TRBV6-1 with TRBJ2-3, with 8 bases that match TRBD1. Germline trimming cut 4 bases from V and 1 base from J; bases unmatched to any gene: 1. The CDR3 spans 14 residues. Per germline, CDR1 MNHNS and CDR2 SASEGT. The CDR3 is CASSVDRGTDTQYF. Incomplete CDR3 DNA: TGTGCCAGCAGTGTGGACAGGGGCACAGATACG.

To note about this clone: Coverage ceases 3 residues before the CDR3 finishes, and the germline J gene fills in the end. The J gene is TRBJ1-2, the V gene TRBV7-9; weak D call: TRBD1 (6 bases). The length of the CDR3 is 13 residues. V lost 5 bases and J lost 4, with 11 bases in between. Germline assignment: CDR1 SEHNR and CDR2 FQNEAQ (reference sequence). The part of the CDR3 DNA that was read is TGTGCCAGCAGCCGCGGACAGTCCTATGGC. This gives the protein CASSRGQSYG. In full, the CDR3 is CASSRGQSYGYTF. Variable domain in full (rest from reference TRBV7-9 and TRBJ1-2): DTGVSQNPRHKITKRGQNVTFRCDPISEHNRLYWYRQTLGQGPEFLTYFQNEAQLEKSRLLSDRFSAERPKGSFSTLEIQRTEQGDSAMYLCASSRGQSYGYTFGSGTRLTVV.

This clone was observed at least ten times. The read halts 3 residues ahead of the CDR3 end, with the missing end drawn from the germline J gene. V and J are TRBV30 and TRBJ2-7; D call uncertain. CDR1 is GTSNPN and CDR2 is SVGIG in the germline V gene (reference sequence). CDR3 length equals 11 residues. V was clipped by 3 bases and J by 1 base, with 4 bases between them. The sequenced part of the CDR3 DNA is TGTGCCTGGAGCAGGTCCTACGAG. Protein sequence: CAWSRSYE. The whole CDR3 reads CAWSRSYEQYF.

Worth noting for this clone: Read sequence stops 3 residues before the CDR3 end, and the germline J gene provides the missing end. This rearrangement joins TRBV7-8 to TRBJ1-2, with TRBD1 matching 11 bases. V lost 5 bases, J lost 6 bases, and 8 bases stayed unmatched. The germline gives CDR1 SGHVS, CDR2 FQNEAQ. The CDR3 loop spans 15 amino acids. CDR3 sequence reads: CASSTRRDRGDGYTF. CDR3 DNA (partial): TGTGCCAGCAGCACAAGACGGGACAGGGGGGATGGC. Complete variable domain (other parts from reference TRBV7-8 and TRBJ1-2): GAGVSQSPRYKVAKRGQDVALRCDPISGHVSLFWYQQALGQGPEFLTYFQNEAQLDKSGLPSDRFFAERPEGSVSTLKIQRTQQEDSAVYLCASSTRRDRGDGYTFGSGTRLTVV.

Details on this clone: The DNA ends 3 residues before the CDR3 does, and the rest of the CDR3 is filled in from the germline J gene. The gene calls are TRBV6-1 and TRBJ1-2; D is undetermined. The CDR3 contains 13 residues. The V and J ends lost 4 bases and 6 bases respectively, with 12 bases between them. In germline, CDR1 is MNHNS, CDR2 SASEGT. CDR3 sequence: CASSVRQDDGYTF. The sequenced part of the CDR3 DNA is TGTGCCAGCAGTGTAAGGCAGGATGATGGC.

This clone was counted ten times or more. The CDR3 end lies 3 residues beyond the end of the read and is filled in from the germline J gene. The V gene is TRBV11-2, the J gene TRBJ2-5, with D unresolved. The CDR3 contains 12 residues. V gave up 5 bases and J gave up 5 bases, with 9 bases separating them. Germline V gene lookup returns CDR1 SGHAT and CDR2 FQNNGV. CDR3 region: CASSTNKETQYF. CDR3 DNA, as far as it was read: TGTGCCAGCAGCACAAACAAGGAGACC.

This clone was detected many times. The read halts 3 residues ahead of the CDR3 end, with the missing end drawn from the germline J gene. The chain recombines TRBV16 with TRBJ2-1, with 7 bases lining up with TRBD2. This CDR3 is 13 amino acids long. Germline values: CDR1 KGHSY, CDR2 FQNENV. V shed 0 bases and J 9 bases; nucleotides not matched to a gene: 2. CDR3 bases read: TGTGCCAGCAGCCAATCGGCTAGCGGTGAG. Its protein product is CASSQSASGE. The whole CDR3 reads CASSQSASGEQFF.

The table lists this clone with many counts. The read ends 3 residues before the CDR3 terminus; that terminus is restored from the germline J gene. This chain uses TRBV20-1 with TRBJ1-5, with D perhaps TRBD1 (5 bases). The CDR3 loop spans 12 amino acids. V dropped 3 bases and J dropped 6 bases, with 9 bases sitting between them. Germline-derived CDR1 and CDR2 are DFQATT and SNEGSKA (reference sequence). The chain's CDR3 is CSASRGVQPQHF. The covered CDR3 bases are TGCAGTGCTAGTCGGGGGGTTCAGCCC.

This clone appeared a few times. The read is 3 residues too short to cover the CDR3 end, so that end is filled in from the germline J gene. The chain has TRBV20-1 and TRBJ2-1; TRBD2 matches at 11 bases. This CDR3 has 14 residues. With V trimmed by 6 bases and J by 5 bases, 6 bases remained unmatched. CDR1 and CDR2 from the germline V gene are DFQATT and SNEGSKA (reference sequence). CDR3 DNA, as far as it was read: TGCAGTGCCGGGGAACTAGCGGGGGACAATGAG. Residues: CSAGELAGDNE. The whole CDR3 sequence reads CSAGELAGDNEQFF.

About this clone: The observed sequence ends 3 residues before the CDR3 terminus, with the missing tail filled in from the germline J gene. The chain joins TRBV29-1 to TRBJ2-3; 7 bases are a match to TRBD2. The length of the CDR3 is 13 residues. The germline V gene has CDR1 SQVTM and CDR2 ANQGSEA. The covered CDR3 bases are TGCAGCGTTGGCAATCGTGGGGGGGGGACG. Translated, it gives CSVGNRGGGT. The whole CDR3 sequence reads CSVGNRGGGTQYF.

In this sample, this clone turned up a few times. Sequencing ends 3 residues short of the CDR3 end; the germline J gene provides the rest. J is TRBJ2-1 and V is TRBV5-8, with TRBD1 matching 10 bases. Germline loops: CDR1 SGHTS, CDR2 YDEGEE. V lost 7 bases, J lost 7 bases, and 11 bases stayed unmatched. The CDR3 consists of 15 residues. CDR3 sequence reads: CASLTGGDWRNEQFF. The CDR3 bases that were read are TGTGCCAGCTTGACAGGGGGCGACTGGAGAAATGAG.

As concerns this clone: The CDR3 goes on 3 residues after the read ends, and that part is filled in from the germline J gene. The V gene is TRBV2, the J gene TRBJ2-1, with D possibly being TRBD2 (7 bases). This CDR3 spans 15 amino acids. Trimming stripped 4 bases from V and 7 bases from J, with 17 bases between. Germline V gene sequence: CDR1 SNHLY, CDR2 FYNNEI. CDR3 loop: CASSVGGLADNEQFF. The DNA read from the CDR3 is TGTGCCAGCAGTGTAGGGGGGCTAGCGGATAATGAG.

This clone was seen a handful of times. The read is 3 residues too short to cover the CDR3 end, so that end is filled in from the germline J gene. Other DNA sequences in the sample encode the same CDR3. This sequence joins TRBV23-1 and TRBJ2-7; the match to TRBD2 covers 12 bases. TRBV23-1 is labeled an ORF, and its function is uncertain. The J segment lost 4 bases and the V segment lost 2 bases, leaving 12 bases of the junction unmatched. CDR3 length equals 18 residues. CDR3 bases read: TGCGCCAGCAGTCAAAGAGAGCTAGCGGGAGGGCTGGCTTACGAG. This encodes CASSQRELAGGLAYE. The full CDR3 protein is CASSQRELAGGLAYEQYF.

At least ten counts were recorded for this clone. The read comes to an end 3 residues before the CDR3 does, leaving the germline J gene to fill in the end. The chain uses TRBV6-2 or TRBV6-3 and TRBJ1-4; a possible D gene is TRBD1 (6 bases). Trimming took 6 bases from V and 8 from J, leaving 16 bases between them. Germline V lookup: CDR1 MNHEY, CDR2 SVGEGT. CDR3 length: 14 residues. Here the CDR3 reads CASRQTGIGEKLFF. The DNA read from the CDR3 is TGTGCCAGCAGACAAACAGGGATTGGAGAAAAA.

This clone was counted between two and nine times. CDR3 loop: CASSTGGNQPQHF. The DNA read from the CDR3 is TGTGCCAGTAGTACAGGGGGAAATCAGCCC. The rearrangement uses TRBV19 and TRBJ1-5; 7 positions agree with TRBD1. The read stops 3 residues short of the end of the CDR3; the missing end is completed from the germline J gene. The CDR3 sequence is 13 residues long. V dropped 4 bases and J dropped 4; count of bases not matched to a gene: 1. CDR1 is LNHDA, CDR2 SQIVND, per germline (reference sequence).

This clone has a count of ten or more. The CDR3 end falls 3 residues outside the read, so it is completed with the germline J gene. V is TRBV5-5 and J is TRBJ1-1, with D possibly matching TRBD1 (5 bases). Germline CDR1 reads SGHKS; CDR2 reads YYEKEE (reference sequence). V was pared by 0 bases and J by 2 bases, with 8 bases between. The CDR3 has 14 residues. CDR3 sequence: CASSLEGTNTEAFF. The CDR3 bases that were read are TGTGCCAGCAGCTTGGAGGGGACTAACACTGAA.

This clone is medium-sized by share. The CDR3 end is not reached by the read, which stops 3 residues before it; the germline J gene fills it in. This sequence joins TRBV29-1 and TRBJ1-1; tentatively, D is TRBD1 (5 bases). In germline, CDR1 is SQVTM, CDR2 ANQGSEA. This CDR3 spans 11 amino acids. The CDR3 loop is CSVTRGAEAFF. Partial CDR3 DNA: TGCAGCGTTACAAGAGGGGCCGAA.

A note on this clone: The observed sequence ends 3 residues before the CDR3 terminus, with the missing tail filled in from the germline J gene. The chain recombines TRBV7-2 with TRBJ1-5; D gene uncertain. Trimming pared 1 base from V and 4 bases from J, leaving 5 bases between. The CDR3 totals 13 residues. Per the germline V gene, CDR1 is SGHTA and CDR2 is FQGNSA. CDR3 in amino acids: CASSLDRNQPQHF. The part of the CDR3 DNA that was read is TGTGCCAGCAGCTTAGACAGAAATCAGCCC.

This clone was seen many times. The read ends 3 residues early relative to the CDR3; the germline J gene fills the gap. The V and J genes are TRBV20-1 and TRBJ2-1; perhaps TRBD2 as D (5 bases). Germline V lookup: CDR1 DFQATT, CDR2 SNEGSKA (reference sequence). Trimming shortened V by 4 bases and J by 7 bases, and 8 bases separated the two germline ends. The CDR3 sequence is 11 residues long. This chain's CDR3 is CSATGYNEQFF. The DNA read from the CDR3 is TGCAGTGCTACGGGGTATAATGAG.

This clone came up many times. The read ends 3 residues shy of where the CDR3 ends; the end is completed using the germline J gene. J is TRBJ2-3 and V is TRBV19, with TRBD2 matching 10 bases. Germline values: CDR1 LNHDA, CDR2 SQIVND (reference sequence). The CDR3 is 15 residues long. Trimming removed 3 bases from V and 3 bases from J; junction bases left unmatched: 3. The CDR3 reads CASSIGGLATDTQYF. CDR3 DNA (partial): TGTGCCAGTAGTATTGGGGGACTAGCGACAGATACG. The entire variable domain, with the rest obtained from reference TRBV19 and TRBJ2-3, is as follows: DGGITQSPKYLFRKEGQNVTLSCEQNLNHDAMYWYRQDPGQGLRLIYYSQIVNDFQKGDIAEGYSVSREKKESFPLTVTSAQKNPTAFYLCASSIGGLATDTQYFGPGTRLTVL.

This clone was observed at least ten times. With the read ending 3 residues before the CDR3 end, the germline J gene is used to fill in that end. V gene TRBV11-2 combines with J gene TRBJ2-3, with 7 nucleotides matching TRBD1. Looked up from germline, CDR1 is SGHAT and CDR2 is FQNNGV. V gave up 5 bases and J gave up 3 bases; unmatched junction bases: 5. The CDR3 is made up of 14 amino acids. CDR3 protein: CASSTRQGTDTQYF. CDR3 bases read: TGTGCCAGCAGCACTCGACAGGGAACAGATACG.